The present T cell receptor beta chain was sequenced within a study of tumor and adjacent non-tumor tissue in lung cancer. The template was RNA from unsorted bulk tissue. The normal lung tissue was taken more than 3 cm from the tumor edge. Germline V gene sequence: CDR1 MDHEN, CDR2 SYDVKM. The CDR3 length is 15 residues. Three rounds of nested PCR, following a modified ARM-PCR protocol, produced the TCRbeta library. TCRdb fed the multiplex PCR reads into MiXCR, producing one record per CDR3 protein. The data hold under 95,000 distinct CDR3 sequences, with 70% to 90% observed a single time. Points from the study as a whole: Compared with tumor, normal lung showed significantly lower TCR diversity.

In the case of this clonotype: Its antigen remains unknown. A read error may explain this, as a much larger clone is one base away.

The TCR was taken from a man aged 55 to 70 with non-small cell lung cancer. V is TRBV28 and J is TRBJ2-7; 7 nucleotides agree with TRBD1. Source material: distant non-tumor lung tissue. Here the CDR3 DNA reads TGTGCCACTCTCTCTTGGACAGGAAGCTCCTACAAGCAGTACTTC. Its protein product is CATLSWTGSSYKQYF.